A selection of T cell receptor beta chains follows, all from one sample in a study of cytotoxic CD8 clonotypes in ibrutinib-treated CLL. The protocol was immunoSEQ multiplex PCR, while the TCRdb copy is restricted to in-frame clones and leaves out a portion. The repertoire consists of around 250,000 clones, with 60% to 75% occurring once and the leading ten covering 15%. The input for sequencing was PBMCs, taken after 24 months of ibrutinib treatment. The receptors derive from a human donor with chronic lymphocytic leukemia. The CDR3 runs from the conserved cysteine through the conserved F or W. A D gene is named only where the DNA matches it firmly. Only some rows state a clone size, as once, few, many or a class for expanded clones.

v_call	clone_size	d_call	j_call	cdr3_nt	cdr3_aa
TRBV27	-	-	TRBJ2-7	TGTGCCAGCTACGGGAGCCTCTCCTACGAGCAGTACTTC	CASYGSLSYEQYF
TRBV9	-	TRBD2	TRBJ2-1	TGTGCCAGCAGCGCGCTAGCGGGAGCCCCATTGGAATACAATGAGCAGTTCTTC	CASSALAGAPLEYNEQFF
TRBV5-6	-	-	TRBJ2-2	TGTGCCAGCAGCCGACTTCCGCCACGGCTGTTTTTT	CASSRLPPRLFF
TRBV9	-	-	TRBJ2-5	TGTGCCAGCAGCGTAGCTGTGGGGGCGGGAGAGACCCAGTACTTC	CASSVAVGAGETQYF
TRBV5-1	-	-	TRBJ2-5	TGCGCCAGCAGCTTGGCGGCAGATCAAGAGACCCAGTACTTC	CASSLAADQETQYF
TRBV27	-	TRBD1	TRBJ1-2	TGTGCCAGCAGTCCCGGACAGGGGCGGTCCCTTTATGGCTACACCTTC	CASSPGQGRSLYGYTF
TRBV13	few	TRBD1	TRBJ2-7	TGTGCCAGCACGGACAGGGGAGGCCTACACGAGCAGTACTTC	CASTDRGGLHEQYF
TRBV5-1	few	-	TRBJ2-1	TGCGCCAGCAGCATCGGCTCCTACAATGAGCAGTTCTTC	CASSIGSYNEQFF
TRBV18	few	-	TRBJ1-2	TGTGCCAGCTCACCACAGGCAGAAGCTAACTATGGCTACACCTTC	CASSPQAEANYGYTF
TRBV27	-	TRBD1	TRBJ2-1	TGTGCCAGCAGTTTACCCGGACAGGGGGGGAATGAGCAGTTCTTC	CASSLPGQGGNEQFF
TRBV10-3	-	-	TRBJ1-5	TGTGCCATCAGTGACTCAATTGACGGCAATCAGCCCCAGCATTTT	CAISDSIDGNQPQHF
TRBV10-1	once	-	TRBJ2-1	TGCGCCAGCAGTAAACCCGCCCGGGAGTCTGAGCAGTTCTTC	CASSKPARESEQFF
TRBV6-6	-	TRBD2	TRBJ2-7	TGTGCCAGCAGTGCCCCGACTAGCAGAAATTACGAGCAGTACTTC	CASSAPTSRNYEQYF
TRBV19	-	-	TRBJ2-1	TGTGCCAGTAGAGTTTCATTGGGGCCCCTGTGGGGCAATGAGCAGTTCTTC	CASRVSLGPLWGNEQFF
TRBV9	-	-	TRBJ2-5	TGTGCCAGCAGCGTAGAGGGGCGGCTACAAGAGACCCAGTACTTC	CASSVEGRLQETQYF
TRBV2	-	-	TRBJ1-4	TGTGCCAGCAGGCCGTCACAGGGAGTCTCCGAACTGTTTTTT	CASRPSQGVSELFF
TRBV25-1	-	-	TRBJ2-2	TGTGCCAGCAGTGAGACCGGGGAGCTGTTTTTT	CASSETGELFF
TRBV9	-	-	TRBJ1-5	TGTGCCAGCAGCGTAGCCGGGACACCAAATCAGCCCCAGCATTTT	CASSVAGTPNQPQHF
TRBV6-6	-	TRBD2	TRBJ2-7	TGTGCCAGCAGTTACGGGAGGGGCCTCTCCTACGAGCAGTACTTC	CASSYGRGLSYEQYF
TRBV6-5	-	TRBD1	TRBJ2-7	TGTGCCAGCAGTTACGACAGGGGAGACGAGCAGTACTTC	CASSYDRGDEQYF
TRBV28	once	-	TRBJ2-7	TGTGCCAGCAGTCTCCGGCCCTACGAGCAGTACTTC	CASSLRPYEQYF
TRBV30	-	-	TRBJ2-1	TGTGCCTGGAGTCCGGACAGCTACAATGAGCAGTTCTTC	CAWSPDSYNEQFF
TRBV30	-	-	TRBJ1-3	TGTGCCTGGAAAACTCAGGGTCTCTCTGGAAACACCATATATTTT	CAWKTQGLSGNTIYF
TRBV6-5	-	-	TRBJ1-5	TGTGCCAGCAACACGGGCAATCAGCCCCAGCATTTT	CASNTGNQPQHF
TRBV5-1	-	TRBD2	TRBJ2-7	TGCGCCAGCAGCCCCGGGACTAGCTCCTACGAGCAGTACTTC	CASSPGTSSYEQYF
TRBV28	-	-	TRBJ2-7	TGTGCCAGCGGACCGACGAATCTAGGAGACTACGAGCAGTACTTC	CASGPTNLGDYEQYF
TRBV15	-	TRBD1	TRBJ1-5	TGTGCCACCAGCAGAGGGGAAACAGGGGTTCCCAATCAGCCCCAGCATTTT	CATSRGETGVPNQPQHF
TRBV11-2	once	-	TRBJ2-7	TGTGCCAGCAGCTTAGGTTGGGGGCCAAACTACGAGCAGTACTTC	CASSLGWGPNYEQYF
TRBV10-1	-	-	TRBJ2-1	TGCGCCAGCAGTGAGGTCCTGGAACGGGGCGAGCAGTTCTTC	CASSEVLERGEQFF
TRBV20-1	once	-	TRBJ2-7	TGCAGTGCCACCCCCACCTACGAGCAGTACTTC	CSATPTYEQYF
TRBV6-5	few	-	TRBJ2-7	TGTGCCAGCAGTAGGACAGTAAAGTACGAGCAGTACTTC	CASSRTVKYEQYF